The 20 T cell receptor beta chains below were found in one sample sequenced in a study of Ad26.COV2.S vaccination and SARS-CoV-2 variants (dated by TCRdb to about 2021). The receptor library was made with the immunoSEQ multiplex PCR assay. This immuneACCESS table, as held by TCRdb, lists in-frame sequences with V and J called but not all clones. Of the missing ones, under half trace to an unresolved V gene in checked studies; the others have no known cause. The sample records roughly 510,000 clones, around 85% of which are singletons. The leading ten clones occupy 9.5% to 15% of the sample. The treatment or condition label, read with the paper, signifies: roughly 19 received Ad26.COV2.S at low or high dose, single or two shots; roughly 5 received placebo; per-sample allocation not given. Repertoires of vaccine and placebo recipients were sequenced from samples taken on day 63 after the first injection.

The source was peripheral blood, collected in a trial of Ad26.COV2.S vaccine versus placebo. The receptors were sampled from a person between 18 and 60 years old who received the Ad26.COV2.S COVID-19 vaccine or a placebo.

This chain joins TRBV20-1 and TRBJ1-5; unclear D gene. This CDR3 has 11 residues. The V end lost 0 bases, the J end lost 12 bases, and 9 bases lay between the germline ends. In germline, CDR1 is DFQATT, CDR2 SNEGSKA (reference sequence). This CDR3 is CSARDSLDQHF. The CDR3 DNA sequence: TGCAGTGCTAGAGACAGTTTGGACCAGCATTTT.

The V and J genes are TRBV4-2 and TRBJ2-2; D remains unclear. The CDR3 has 13 residues. The germline gives CDR1 LGHNA, CDR2 YNFKEQ. V gave up 5 bases and J gave up 1 base, with 5 bases separating them. CDR3 in DNA: TGTGCCAGCAGCACACGGAACACCGGGGAGCTGTTTTTT. It yields the protein CASSTRNTGELFF.

This clone was seen a single time. This chain uses TRBV28 with TRBJ2-2; D is unresolved. CDR3 length equals 14 residues. The ends were cut back, 3 bases at V and 9 bases at J, with 14 bases in the middle. CDR1 is MDHEN and CDR2 is SYDVKM in the germline V gene. The DNA of the CDR3 is TGTGCCAGCAGTTTGGTTTGGCAAGCTCGGGAGCTGTTTTTT. Translated, it gives CASSLVWQARELFF.

J is TRBJ1-4 and V is TRBV3-1 (or the pseudogene TRBV3-2); D is possibly TRBD1 (6 bases). The CDR3 is 15 residues long. Germline lookup yields CDR1 LGHDT and CDR2 YNNKEL (reference sequence). V lost 4 bases, J lost 7 bases, and 16 bases lay in between. Here the CDR3 DNA reads TGTGCCAGCAGCCTAACGGGGGCATTCGGTGAAAAACTGTTTTTT. Translation gives CASSLTGAFGEKLFF.

The genes are TRBV5-8 and TRBJ1-6; no reliable D call. Per germline, CDR1 SGHTS and CDR2 YDEGEE. CDR3 size: 17 residues. V lost 4 bases and J 3 bases, leaving 17 bases between the germline ends. The CDR3: CASSPGSTLYYNSPLHF. Here the CDR3 DNA reads TGTGCCAGCAGCCCCGGGAGCACCCTCTACTATAATTCACCCCTCCACTTT.

The chain uses TRBV15 and TRBJ2-1; 12 bases line up with TRBD2. The CDR3 extends over 15 amino acids. Germline trimming cut 5 bases from V and 9 bases from J; bases unmatched to any gene: 8. Per the germline V gene, CDR1 is LNHNV and CDR2 is YYDKDF (reference sequence). The CDR3 coding sequence is TGTGCCACCAGCCGGACGACTAGCGGGAGCGGTGAGCAGTTCTTC. This sequence encodes CATSRTTSGSGEQFF.

The chain carries TRBV4-1 and TRBJ2-5; TRBD2 might be the D (5 bases). V lost 0 bases, J lost 7 bases, and 12 bases lay in between. In germline, CDR1 is MGHRA, CDR2 YSYEKL. This CDR3 is built from 14 residues. Here the CDR3 DNA reads TGCGCCAGCAGCCAAGATCCTCTGAGGGCGACCCAGTACTTC. Translation: CASSQDPLRATQYF.

The rearrangement joins TRBV2 to TRBJ2-7; 10 bases match TRBD2. This CDR3 comprises 19 residues. Germline CDR1 reads SNHLY; CDR2 reads FYNNEI. J was trimmed by 2 bases and V by 11 bases; bases with no gene match: 24. The chain's CDR3 is CALLPAGLAGVPRTYEQYF. CDR3 coding DNA: TGTGCCCTCCTCCCGGCGGGCCTAGCGGGAGTGCCCCGTACCTACGAGCAGTACTTC.

The genes are TRBV2 and TRBJ1-2; 7 bases align to TRBD1. Germline values: CDR1 SNHLY, CDR2 FYNNEI. Losses at the gene ends were 3 bases for V and 4 bases for J; bases not matched to a gene: 5. The CDR3 totals 14 residues. CDR3 nucleotides: TGTGCCAGCAGTGACGACAGGGCCAGCTATGGCTACACCTTC. This sequence encodes CASSDDRASYGYTF.

This clone was seen a few times. V is TRBV27 and J is TRBJ2-3, with 13 bases identical to TRBD2. Trimming cost V 4 bases and J 1 base; bases outside gene matches: 11. The CDR3 contains 19 residues. Germline CDR1 reads MNHEY; CDR2 reads SMNVEV (reference sequence). DNA for the CDR3: TGTGCCAGCAGTTCGCGGACTAGCGGGAGTATAGCGGGCACAGATACGCAGTATTTT. Protein product: CASSSRTSGSIAGTDTQYF.

This clone was seen a handful of times. This chain uses TRBV5-1 with TRBJ1-2, with D possibly TRBD1 on 6 matching bases. The V gene's germline CDR1 is SGHRS and CDR2 YFSETQ. V was pared by 3 bases and J by 5 bases, with 14 bases between. CDR3 length: 14 residues. CDR3 protein: CASSSAGTSYGYTF. CDR3 coding DNA: TGCGCCAGCAGCTCCGCCGGGACATCTTATGGCTACACCTTC.

This clone has a single count. The chain has TRBV28 and TRBJ1-1; 7 bases map to TRBD1. Germline V gives CDR1 MDHEN, CDR2 SYDVKM. V lost 2 bases to trimming and J lost 3 bases; unmatched junction nucleotides: 24. CDR3 length: 21 amino acids. CDR3 in DNA: TGTGCCAGCAGTTTAAACGAACTTTTTCCGGGACAGCTAAATGGTGACACTGAAGCTTTCTTT. Protein product: CASSLNELFPGQLNGDTEAFF.

The chain links TRBV9 to TRBJ2-2; 10 bases align to TRBD2. Trimming cost V 4 bases and J 4 bases; bases outside gene matches: 7. This CDR3 has 16 amino acids. The germline gives CDR1 SGDLS, CDR2 YYNGEE. Here the CDR3 reads CASSYGLAGGTGELFF. The DNA of the CDR3 is TGTGCCAGCAGCTATGGGTTAGCGGGAGGCACCGGGGAGCTGTTTTTT.

The chain is built from TRBV27 and TRBJ2-4, with 14 bases lining up with TRBD2. CDR1 MNHEY and CDR2 SMNVEV come from the germline V gene (reference sequence). V lost 0 bases to trimming and J lost 9 bases; unmatched junction nucleotides: 13. CDR3 length equals 19 residues. CDR3 nucleotide sequence: TGTGCCAGCAGTTTATCCGGACTAGCGGGAGGAGGAAATAGATCCATTCAGTACTTC. This encodes CASSLSGLAGGGNRSIQYF.

The genes are TRBV6-5 and TRBJ2-3; D might be TRBD1 or TRBD2, each matching 5 bases. CDR3 length: 15 amino acids. Germline CDR1 reads MNHEY; CDR2 reads SVGAGI. Trimming shortened V by 6 bases and J by 0 bases, and 13 bases separated the two germline ends. The CDR3 sequence is CASSQRGPSTDTQYF. The CDR3 nucleotides read TGTGCCAGCAGCCAACGGGGCCCGAGCACAGATACGCAGTATTTT.

DNA of the CDR3: TGTGCCAGCTCACCAGAAGCGGGAGGTCCAGATACGCAGTATTTT. Encoded protein: CASSPEAGGPDTQYF. The chain carries TRBV18 and TRBJ2-3; 9 bases are shared with TRBD2. Germline V CDR1 and CDR2: KGHSH, LQKENI. This CDR3 spans 15 amino acids. The ends lost 2 bases at V and 4 bases at J; junction bases unmatched: 4.

Turning to this clone: The junction and the germline gene differ at one end; a read error may be behind it. The chain employs TRBV3-1 (or the pseudogene TRBV3-2) and TRBJ1-2; 8 positions match TRBD1. This CDR3 contains 13 residues. CDR1 LGHDT and CDR2 YNNKEL come from the germline V gene (reference sequence). CDR3 sequence (DNA): TGTGTCAGCAGCCCCGGGACAGGCTATGGCTACACCTTC. This gives the protein CVSSPGTGYGYTF.

V gene TRBV29-1 combines with J gene TRBJ1-2; D is undetermined. CDR1 is SQVTM, CDR2 ANQGSEA, per germline. CDR3 length equals 8 residues. Here the CDR3 DNA reads TGCAGGAACTATGGCTACACCTTC. It is translated as CRNYGYTF.

Note on this clone: Other nucleotide sequences in the sample specify the same CDR3. V usage is TRBV29-1 and J usage is TRBJ1-1, with 10 bases matching TRBD1. Losses at the gene ends were 6 bases for V and 0 bases for J; bases not matched to a gene: 1. The CDR3 has 13 residues. Germline V gene data show CDR1 as SQVTM and CDR2 as ANQGSEA. CDR3 nucleotides: TGCAGCGTGGGACAGGGGCTGAACACTGAAGCTTTCTTT. It yields the protein CSVGQGLNTEAFF.

V is TRBV7-8 and J is TRBJ2-7, with D unclear. The V gene lost 5 bases and the J gene lost 7 bases, with 9 bases spanning the gap. Germline values: CDR1 SGHVS, CDR2 FQNEAQ. The CDR3 contains 11 residues. CDR3 in amino acids: CASSRSPEQYF. CDR3 sequence (DNA): TGTGCCAGCAGCCGTTCGCCAGAGCAGTACTTC.